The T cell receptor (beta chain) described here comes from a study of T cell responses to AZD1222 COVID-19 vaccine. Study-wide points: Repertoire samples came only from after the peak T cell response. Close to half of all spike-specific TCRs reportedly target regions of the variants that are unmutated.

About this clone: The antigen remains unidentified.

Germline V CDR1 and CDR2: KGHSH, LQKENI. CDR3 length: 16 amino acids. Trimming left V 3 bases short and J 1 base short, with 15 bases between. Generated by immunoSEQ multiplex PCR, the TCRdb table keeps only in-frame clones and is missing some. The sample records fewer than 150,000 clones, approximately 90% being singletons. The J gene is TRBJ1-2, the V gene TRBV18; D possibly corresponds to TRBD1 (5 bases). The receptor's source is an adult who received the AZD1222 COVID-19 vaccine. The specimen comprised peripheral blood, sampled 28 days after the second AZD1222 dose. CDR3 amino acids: CASSPEQGGGNYGYTF. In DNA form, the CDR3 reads TGTGCCAGCTCACCCGAGCAGGGAGGCGGTAACTATGGCTACACCTTC.